Listed below are T cell receptor beta chains from one sample, sequenced in a study of T cell repertoires in cytomegalovirus infection. MiXCR was run by TCRdb on the reads, yielding one entry per CDR3 protein. The data hold a few hundred thousand distinct CDR3 sequences, with about 13% observed a single time. Sequencing used PBMCs. The receptors were gathered from a human donor in good health (CMV status not recorded). Some clones in this sample may be carry-over from other donors' samples. Each CDR3 is given with its conserved first and last residue. The order of the fields is V gene, J gene, D gene, clone size, CDR3 length, CDR3 DNA, CDR3 protein. The D gene is left open where the match is weak. Some rows mark clone size as missing; the rest say once, few, many or name a class of expanded clone.

TRBV29-1	TRBJ2-1	TRBD1	NA	19	TGCAGCGTGCTGTGGACAGGGGCAATTGGCCAATTCTCCTACAATGAGCAGTTCTTC	CSVLWTGAIGQFSYNEQFF
TRBV6-2/TRBV6-3	TRBJ2-3	NA	many	14	TGTGCCAGCACGACTCACCGGGAAACAGATACGCAGTATTTT	CASTTHRETDTQYF
TRBV6-4	TRBJ2-3	NA	many	14	TGTGCCAGCAGTGAGGGGGCCGACACAGATACGCAGTATTTT	CASSEGADTDTQYF
TRBV5-4	TRBJ2-2	TRBD1	NA	14	TGTGCCAGCAGCTTGTCAGGACAGGGTCGCGGGCTGTTTTTT	CASSLSGQGRGLFF
TRBV2	TRBJ2-1	TRBD2	NA	15	TGTGCCAGCCAGGGACCGGGACTAGCGGGGGGAGGGTGGATCTTC	CASQGPGLAGGGWIF
TRBV4-3	TRBJ1-2	NA	NA	13	TGCGCCAGCAGCCAAGAGCGGGCAGACGGCTACACCTTC	CASSQERADGYTF
TRBV19	TRBJ2-1	TRBD1	NA	16	TGTGCCAGTAGTACCCCCCGAGACAGGGCATACAATGAGCAGTTCTTC	CASSTPRDRAYNEQFF
TRBV5-1	TRBJ2-7	NA	NA	15	TGCGCCAGCAGCCCCCGGAGGGGGGCCTCCTACGAGCAGTACTTC	CASSPRRGASYEQYF
TRBV19	TRBJ2-1	NA	few	14	TGTGCCAGTAAGTTGGACAATGCCTACAATGAGCAGTTCTTC	CASKLDNAYNEQFF
TRBV6-1	TRBJ2-1	NA	many	16	TGTGCCAGCAGTGATCATTTGGGTAGCTCCTACAATGAGCAGTTCTTC	CASSDHLGSSYNEQFF
TRBV25-1	TRBJ2-2	NA	NA	13	TGTGCCAGCAGTGGGACGGGGGCCGGGGAGCTGTTTTTT	CASSGTGAGELFF
TRBV2	TRBJ1-1	NA	NA	13	TGTGCCAGCAGTGAAGAGGGGTACACTGAAGCTTTCTTT	CASSEEGYTEAFF
TRBV14	TRBJ2-3	NA	few	16	TGTGCCAGCAGCCAGGGCTTTCCTCCAGTAGGAGATACGCAGTATTTT	CASSQGFPPVGDTQYF
TRBV12-3/TRBV12-4	TRBJ2-5	TRBD2	many	17	TGTGCCAGCAGTTTAGGGGCGGCTAGCGGACACCAAGAGACCCAGTACTTC	CASSLGAASGHQETQYF
TRBV28	TRBJ2-7	NA	many	14	TGTGCCAGCAGTTTATTGGGGGTGGGCTACGAGCAGTACTTC	CASSLLGVGYEQYF
TRBV11-2	TRBJ2-5	TRBD1	few	17	TGTGCCAGCAGCCGCCCCTTCGGGACAGGGATAAGGGAGACCCAGTACTTC	CASSRPFGTGIRETQYF
TRBV18	TRBJ2-3	NA	few	14	TGTGCCAGCTCACCGAGCCTCCCCACAGATACGCAGTATTTT	CASSPSLPTDTQYF
TRBV11-3	TRBJ2-1	TRBD2	NA	17	TGTGCCAGCAGCTCTAGGACTAGCGGGCGACTATACAATGAGCAGTTCTTC	CASSSRTSGRLYNEQFF
TRBV29-1	TRBJ1-1	NA	NA	13	TGCAGCGTTGAAGGTCAGCGATACACTGAAGCTTTCTTT	CSVEGQRYTEAFF
TRBV20-1	TRBJ1-6	NA	many	12	TGCAGTGCTGGCAGGGGTAATTCACCCCTCCACTTT	CSAGRGNSPLHF
TRBV7-9	TRBJ2-1	NA	few	15	TGTGCCAGCAGCTTCTCGCAGGGGTCCTACAATGAGCAGTTCTTC	CASSFSQGSYNEQFF
TRBV7-8	TRBJ1-5	NA	many	14	TGTGCCAGCAGCTTATTAGATAGCAATCAGCCCCAGCATTTT	CASSLLDSNQPQHF
TRBV6-4	TRBJ2-1	NA	NA	13	TGTGCCAGCAGTACTTCAGGGTTTGGTGAGCAGTTCTTC	CASSTSGFGEQFF
TRBV6-6	TRBJ2-5	TRBD2	many	15	TGTGCCAGCAGTAGGCTAGCGGTGTACCAAGAGACCCAGTACTTC	CASSRLAVYQETQYF
TRBV28	TRBJ2-3	NA	many	14	TGTGCCAGCAGTAAACAAGCTGACACAGATACGCAGTATTTT	CASSKQADTDTQYF
TRBV27	TRBJ2-3	TRBD2	many	15	TGTGCCAGCAGTGCAAGCGGGGGGGCGAAAGATACGCAGTATTTT	CASSASGGAKDTQYF
TRBV7-2	TRBJ1-2	NA	many	15	TGTGCCAGCAGCGGAAGGGACCGCGGCTACTATGGCTACACCTTC	CASSGRDRGYYGYTF
TRBV6-2/TRBV6-3	TRBJ2-5	NA	NA	11	TGTGCCAGCAGTTATGGGGAGAGCCAGTACTTC	CASSYGESQYF
TRBV18	TRBJ2-1	NA	many	13	TGTGCCAGCTCCCGATCCAGAGAAAATGAGCAGTTCTTC	CASSRSRENEQFF
TRBV28	TRBJ1-3	TRBD1	many	17	TGTGCCAGCAGTTTCCCCGGACAGGGATTCTCTGGAAACACCATATATTTT	CASSFPGQGFSGNTIYF
TRBV5-4	TRBJ1-4	NA	NA	14	TGTGCCAGCAGCTCGGGTAGTGGTAATGAAAAACTGTTTTTT	CASSSGSGNEKLFF
TRBV7-2	TRBJ1-5	TRBD1	many	16	TGTGCCAGCAGTTACGCCGGGACAGGGGTCAATCAGCCCCAGCATTTT	CASSYAGTGVNQPQHF
TRBV6-2/TRBV6-3	TRBJ1-5	TRBD1	many	14	TGTGCCAGCAGTACCGACAGGGGTTATCAGCCCCAGCATTTT	CASSTDRGYQPQHF